This T cell receptor beta chain was retrieved from a study of cytomegalovirus exposure and HLA in healthy donors. Turning to this clone: Its antigen is not identified.

General study results and limits: Serostatus for CMV was the only available immune exposure information. Productive status was seen about 87% or about 30% of the time for most TCR beta V segments in an earlier analysis. Later analysis showed most CMV-associated TCR beta chains appearing HLA-restricted. Among the sequence variants, a highly shared cluster was likely an artifact of sequencing.

Trimming removed 0 bases at V and 8 bases at J, with 5 bases between. Germline CDR1 is SGHRS and CDR2 is YFSETQ. The CDR3 is 12 residues long. Primers: 60 Vbeta forward and 13 Jbeta reverse. Clones were read by immunoSEQ multiplex PCR, and TCRdb kept only the in-frame ones, dropping some. The sample includes about 130,000 clones, roughly 85% of them seen just once. V gene TRBV5-1 combines with J gene TRBJ1-4; D may be TRBD1 (5 bases). Sequenced sample: PBMCs. The sequence derives from a woman aged 25 to 39 in good health and CMV-seropositive. Here the CDR3 reads CASSLDREKLFF. The CDR3 DNA follows: TGCGCCAGCAGCTTGGACAGGGAAAAACTGTTTTTT.